Detailed here is one T cell receptor (beta chain). Its specificity is not known. These data come from a study of lymphopenia after photon versus proton radiotherapy. Germline V gene data show CDR1 as SGHAT and CDR2 as FQNNGV. The CDR3 contains 15 residues. The V end was cut by 1 base, the J end by 0 bases, with 6 bases between. Sequencing used immunoSEQ multiplex PCR; TCRdb keeps in-frame clones, though not all of them. The sample lists about 83,000 clones; around 83% were seen once. Broader study findings: Photon-treated patients lost naive T cells and TCR diversity; proton-treated stayed stable.

V and J are TRBV11-2 and TRBJ1-4; D gene uncertain. The sequence was obtained from a man in his fifties or sixties with pancreatic cancer. The specimen comprised peripheral blood, sampled from a patient treated with proton-based radiotherapy. The CDR3 sequence: CASSLGQTTNEKLFF. The CDR3 DNA is TGTGCCAGCAGCTTAGGGCAGACAACTAATGAAAAACTGTTTTTT.